The 17 T cell receptor beta chains below were found in one sample sequenced in a study of technical replicates of blood from several donors. Clones were read by immunoSEQ multiplex PCR, and TCRdb kept only the in-frame ones, dropping some. The data show 65,000 to 95,000 clones, approximately 86% seen once. Source material: PBMCs. The receptor source for this set is a human donor in good health. Some clones in this sample may be carry-over from other donors' samples.

The V and J genes are TRBV7-9 and TRBJ1-2; weak D call: TRBD1 (6 bases). Trimming removed 0 bases from V and 5 bases from J, with 7 bases in between. The germline V gene encodes CDR1 SEHNR and CDR2 FQNEAQ (reference sequence). This CDR3 is 13 amino acids long. CDR3 protein: CASSLAGQYGYTF. CDR3 sequence (DNA): TGTGCCAGCAGCTTAGCTGGACAGTATGGCTACACCTTC.

The V gene is TRBV2, the J gene TRBJ1-3; no clear D. The CDR3 is 14 residues long. With 4 bases removed from V and 2 bases from J, the gap between germline ends came to 9 bases. Germline V gene data show CDR1 as SNHLY and CDR2 as FYNNEI. This CDR3 reads CASSVSAAGNTIYF. DNA of the CDR3: TGTGCCAGCAGTGTCTCGGCGGCTGGAAACACCATATATTTT.

The count of this clone is one. The chain carries TRBV7-6 and TRBJ2-3, with D uncertain. This CDR3 is built from 12 residues. Germline CDR1 SGHVS, CDR2 FNYEAQ. V was pared by 5 bases and J by 3 bases, with 6 bases between. In DNA, the CDR3 is TGTGCCAGCAGCCCCGGGACAGATACGCAGTATTTT. Protein sequence: CASSPGTDTQYF.

The J gene is TRBJ2-5, the V gene TRBV7-7, with D unresolved. Germline V lookup: CDR1 SSHAT, CDR2 FNYEAQ (reference sequence). There are 13 residues in the CDR3. V was shortened by 2 bases and J by 2 bases, with 6 bases between the two germline ends. This CDR3 reads CASSLLQQETQYF. For the CDR3, the DNA is TGTGCCAGCAGCTTACTACAGCAAGAGACCCAGTACTTC.

The CDR3 loop is CASGLVPKTGGDTEAFF. The CDR3 nucleotides are TGTGCTAGTGGTTTGGTACCCAAGACCGGGGGGGACACTGAAGCTTTCTTT. V usage is TRBV12-5 and J usage is TRBJ1-1; possible D gene TRBD1, 5 bases. The V end was cut by 0 bases, the J end by 3 bases, with 17 bases between. CDR3 length: 17 residues. CDR1 is LGHNT and CDR2 is FRNRAP in the germline V gene.

V usage is TRBV7-3 and J usage is TRBJ2-3; possible D gene TRBD1, 5 bases. Looked up from germline, CDR1 is SGHTA and CDR2 is FQGTGA. V lost 0 bases, J lost 2 bases, and 9 bases lay in between. This CDR3 has 15 amino acids. CDR3: CASSLTGPPTDTQYF. CDR3 coding DNA: TGTGCCAGCAGCTTAACGGGGCCCCCCACAGATACGCAGTATTTT.

CDR3 DNA sequence: TGTGCCAGCAGCTTTGGACAGGGGGTTTATGGCTACACCTTC. Translated: CASSFGQGVYGYTF. This rearrangement joins TRBV7-3 to TRBJ1-2; 10 bases map to TRBD1. This CDR3 has 14 amino acids. V trimming: 3 bases; J trimming: 5 bases; junction bases outside the gene matches: 3. CDR1 is SGHTA, CDR2 FQGTGA, per germline.

The V and J genes are TRBV30 and TRBJ2-2, with 9 bases that match TRBD1. CDR1 is GTSNPN and CDR2 is SVGIG in the germline V gene (reference sequence). This CDR3 spans 17 amino acids. V was pared by 1 base and J by 5 bases, with 11 bases of the junction left unmatched. CDR3: CAWSDPGQGWGTGELFF. DNA of the CDR3: TGTGCCTGGAGTGACCCGGGACAGGGTTGGGGGACCGGGGAGCTGTTTTTT.

This chain joins TRBV7-8 and TRBJ1-1; D gene uncertain. There are 14 residues in the CDR3. Trimming stripped 1 base from V and 4 bases from J, with 10 bases between. Germline V gene data show CDR1 as SGHVS and CDR2 as FQNEAQ. The CDR3 DNA reads TGTGCCAGCAGCTTAGACAGTTTCGGCACTGAAGCTTTCTTT. It encodes CASSLDSFGTEAFF.

The rearrangement joins TRBV7-2 to TRBJ1-2; TRBD1 might be the D (6 bases). The germline CDR1 and CDR2 sequences are SGHTA and FQGNSA. The CDR3 is made up of 13 amino acids. V dropped 5 bases and J dropped 4 bases, with 11 bases sitting between them. In DNA, the CDR3 is TGTGCCAGCAGCGCAGGACAGCTCTATGGCTACACCTTC. Translation gives CASSAGQLYGYTF. The variable domain in full, with the rest retrieved from reference TRBV7-2 and TRBJ1-2, is GAGVSQSPSNKVTEKGKDVELRCDPISGHTALYWYRQSLGQGLEFLIYFQGNSAPDKSGLPSDRFSAERTGGSVSTLTIQRTQQEDSAVYLCASSAGQLYGYTFGSGTRLTVV.

The rearrangement joins TRBV7-9 to TRBJ1-6, with 9 bases that match TRBD1. Trimming took 6 bases from V and 2 from J; bases not matched to a gene: 5. The CDR3 has 16 residues. CDR1 and CDR2 from the germline V gene are SEHNR and FQNEAQ (reference sequence). The CDR3 here is CASRQTGGPYNSPLHF. As DNA, the CDR3 is TGTGCCAGCAGACAAACAGGGGGCCCCTATAATTCACCCCTCCACTTT.

The chain couples TRBV6-5 to TRBJ2-1; 12 positions agree with TRBD2. This CDR3 is built from 15 residues. V gave up 4 bases and J gave up 6 bases; unmatched junction bases: 4. Germline V gives CDR1 MNHEY, CDR2 SVGAGI. In DNA, the CDR3 is TGTGCCAGCAGTTCGACTAGCGGGGGCCCCAATGAGCAGTTCTTC. It specifies CASSSTSGGPNEQFF.

This clone was seen a single time. The rearrangement joins TRBV5-1 to TRBJ1-2; D is perhaps TRBD1 (5 bases). Germline V gives CDR1 SGHRS, CDR2 YFSETQ. This CDR3 contains 14 residues. V was cut by 1 base and J by 6 bases, with 13 bases left in between. CDR3 nucleotides: TGCGCCAGCAGCTTGTTCGGAGGGGAAGATGGCTACACCTTC. As protein: CASSLFGGEDGYTF.

The genes are TRBV7-2 and TRBJ1-1; 7 bases are shared with TRBD1. Unmatched junction bases numbered 14, after V lost 4 bases and J lost 6 bases. The CDR3 has 16 amino acids. The germline V gene encodes CDR1 SGHTA and CDR2 FQGNSA. For the CDR3, the DNA is TGTGCCAGCAGCTCTAGCAGGGGTAGGACAGGCTCTGAAGCTTTCTTT. Protein: CASSSSRGRTGSEAFF.

DNA for the CDR3: TGTGCTAGTGGCTCCGGACTAGCGGGGTACAATGAGCAGTTCTTC. The encoded protein is CASGSGLAGYNEQFF. This rearrangement joins TRBV12-5 to TRBJ2-1; 12 bases fit TRBD2. Germline CDR1 reads LGHNT; CDR2 reads FRNRAP. This CDR3 spans 15 amino acids. The V gene end was trimmed by 6 bases and the J gene end by 4 bases; junction bases not matched to a gene: 4.

This chain links TRBV27 with TRBJ2-5; 8 bases map to TRBD1. Looked up from germline, CDR1 is MNHEY and CDR2 is SMNVEV (reference sequence). Trimming removed 6 bases from V and 5 bases from J; junction bases left unmatched: 8. The CDR3 extends over 14 amino acids. CDR3 sequence reads: CASRAGGAGETQYF. The CDR3 DNA is TGTGCCAGCAGAGCAGGGGGCGCGGGTGAGACCCAGTACTTC.

This chain uses TRBV15 with TRBJ2-7; 7 nucleotides align to TRBD2. Unmatched junction bases numbered 10, after V lost 1 base and J lost 1 base. This CDR3 has 17 amino acids. Germline V gives CDR1 LNHNV, CDR2 YYDKDF (reference sequence). The CDR3 is CATSRARWGGGSYEQYF. The CDR3, as DNA: TGTGCCACCAGCAGAGCACGGTGGGGCGGGGGATCCTACGAGCAGTACTTC.